This T cell receptor beta chain was identified in a study of cytomegalovirus exposure and HLA in healthy donors. The PCR used 60 Vbeta and 13 Jbeta primers. Generated by immunoSEQ multiplex PCR, the TCRdb table keeps only in-frame clones and is missing some. This table holds around 150,000 clones, roughly four fifths found once. The CDR3 covers 11 residues. V lost 5 bases to trimming and J lost 15 bases, with 17 bases between them. Germline CDR1 reads DFQATT; CDR2 reads SNEGSKA (reference sequence). Input material: PBMCs. The receptor comes from a man younger than 40 in good health and CMV-seronegative. The genes are TRBV20-1 and TRBJ2-1; no clear D gene. Here the CDR3 reads CSADSRPSRFF. DNA of the CDR3: TGCAGTGCTGACTCGAGGCCTAGTAGGTTCTTC.